Detailed here is one TCR beta chain. Its target is unknown. Using approximately 200 ng DNA, 32,000 or so T cell genomes, the sorted-subset replicate PCRs were run. Clones were sequenced by immunoSEQ multiplex PCR, and TCRdb holds only the in-frame ones, with some missing. The profile covers almost 750,000 clones, with 55% to 80% appearing a single time and approximately 1.7% taken by the ten largest. The data were obtained in a study of shared clonotypes between healthy human individuals. As for the study in general: The cohort comprised a couple of women and a few men. Their ages spanned 18 to 49 years.

Findings of the study overall: The study found lower generation probabilities in non-shared clonotypes than in those shared by all four donors.

Material for sequencing was memory CD4+ T cells sorted from blood. Subset described: CD45RA-negative fraction. The clonotype comes from a woman under 40 in good health.

For the CDR3, the DNA is TGCAGCGTTGAGGGTAGAAGCACAGATACGCAGTATTTT. Translating gives CSVEGRSTDTQYF. This chain joins TRBV29-1 and TRBJ2-3; D is unresolved. In germline, CDR1 is SQVTM, CDR2 ANQGSEA. There are 13 residues in the CDR3. V was shortened by 3 bases and J by 0 bases, with 7 bases between the two germline ends.